This T cell receptor (beta chain) came from a study of response to subunit inactivated influenza vaccine. Study conclusions and caveats: Authors suggested each seasonal influenza vaccination recruits few new T cells.

Concerning this clonotype: Its specificity is not known.

One entry per CDR3 protein results from TCRdb running MiXCR on the RT-PCR reads. Of 430,000 or so distinct CDR3 sequences listed, approximately 11% are singletons. The sequence came from a man in his fifties or sixties who received an inactivated influenza vaccine. The sequences come from PBMCs from blood, collected 40 to 50 days after vaccination.

CDR3 bases: TGCGCCAGCAGTTCCAATTCGGGACCAACCTACGAGCAGTACTTC. It translates to CASSSNSGPTYEQYF. This chain links TRBV5-1 with TRBJ2-7; D assignment may be TRBD1 or TRBD2 (5 bases each). The CDR3 totals 15 residues. The V end was cut by 5 bases, the J end by 2 bases, with 17 bases between. CDR1 and CDR2 from the germline V gene are SGHRS and YFSETQ.